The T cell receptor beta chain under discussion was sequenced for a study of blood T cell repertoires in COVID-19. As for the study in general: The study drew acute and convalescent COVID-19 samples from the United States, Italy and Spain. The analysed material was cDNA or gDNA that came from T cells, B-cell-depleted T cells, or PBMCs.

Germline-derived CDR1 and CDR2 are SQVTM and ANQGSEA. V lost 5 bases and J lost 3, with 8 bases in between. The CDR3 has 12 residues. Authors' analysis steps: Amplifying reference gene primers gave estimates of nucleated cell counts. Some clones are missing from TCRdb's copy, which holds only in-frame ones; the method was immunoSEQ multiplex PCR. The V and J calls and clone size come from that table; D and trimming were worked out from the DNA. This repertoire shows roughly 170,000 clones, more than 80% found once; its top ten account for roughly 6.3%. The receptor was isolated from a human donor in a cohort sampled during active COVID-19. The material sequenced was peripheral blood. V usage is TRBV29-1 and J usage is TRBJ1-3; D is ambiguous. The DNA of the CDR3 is TGCAGCGTTTTTACAGATGGAAACACCATATATTTT. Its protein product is CSVFTDGNTIYF.